This paragraph reports one T cell receptor (beta chain). This sample stems from a study of blood T cell repertoires in COVID-19. Across the whole study: The analysed material was cDNA or gDNA that came from T cells, B-cell-depleted T cells, or PBMCs.

Study processing details: How many nucleated cells were present was estimated from reference gene primer amplification. Sequencing was performed with immunoSEQ multiplex PCR; in TCRdb, only in-frame clones are kept and a portion is missing. That table is the source of V, J and clone size, and D and trimming were worked out from the DNA. The profile shows about 330,000 clones, more than 75% of them singletons. V lost 0 bases and J lost 2; bases outside the gene matches: 4. The germline CDR1 and CDR2 sequences are MGHDK and SYGVNS. This CDR3 contains 17 residues. The sequenced material came from PBMCs or T cells enriched from blood (not recorded which). This sequence originates from a woman aged 18-35 years who had recovered from COVID-19. The chain joins TRBV25-1 to TRBJ2-4; 10 bases align to TRBD1. The CDR3 here is CASSEYGTGETKNIQYF. CDR3 DNA sequence: TGTGCCAGCAGTGAATACGGGACAGGGGAGACCAAAAACATTCAGTACTTC. The full variable domain, in which reference TRBV25-1 and TRBJ2-4 provide the parts outside the CDR3, is EADIYQTPRYLVIGTGKKITLECSQTMGHDKMYWYQQDPGMELHLIHYSYGVNSTEKGDLSSESTVSRIRTEHFPLTLESARPSHTSQYLCASSEYGTGETKNIQYFGAGTRLSVL.